This entry lists 21 T cell receptor beta chains sequenced from one sample in a study of lung T cells in sarcoidosis with Löfgren's syndrome. TCRdb reanalysed the reads using MiXCR and keeps one entry per CDR3 protein. The sample holds 15,000 to 25,000 distinct CDR3 sequences, roughly a fifth seen once. Source material: CD4+ T cells from bronchoalveolar lavage. Receptor source: a human donor with sarcoidosis (Löfgren's syndrome or another form), or a control subject (not recorded which).

There are many counts of this clonotype. The V gene is TRBV18, the J gene TRBJ1-5; a possible D gene is TRBD1 (6 bases). Germline V lookup: CDR1 KGHSH, CDR2 LQKENI. The CDR3 spans 14 residues. V was pared by 6 bases and J by 1 base, with 10 bases between. The CDR3 here is CASSSGQSNQPQHF. In DNA form, the CDR3 reads TGTGCCAGCTCCAGCGGACAGAGCAATCAGCCCCAGCATTTT.

Concerning this clonotype: The final CDR3 position lacks the conserved phenylalanine or tryptophan, pointing to a likely read error. The DNA is omitted, as the CDR3 cannot be located on it reliably, and the CDR3 follows TCRdb's listing. The CDR3 loop reads CASSLQGMNTEASI. The V call is TRBV7-9, the J call TRBJ1-1; TRBD1, the table's D call, lacks a check against the DNA. A total of 14 residues make up the CDR3, ends included. Germline V gene data show CDR1 as SEHNR and CDR2 as FQNEAQ (reference sequence).

This clonotype is categorized as medium-sized. The chain couples TRBV27 to TRBJ2-7; perhaps TRBD2 as D (6 bases). Germline values: CDR1 MNHEY, CDR2 SMNVEV (reference sequence). This CDR3 contains 14 residues. V was trimmed by 5 bases and J by 5 bases, leaving 16 bases between them. CDR3 protein: CASSQEGRRHEQYF. In nucleotides, the CDR3 is TGTGCCAGCAGTCAGGAGGGCCGTCGCCACGAGCAGTACTTC.

This clonotype occurred many times. CDR3 DNA: TGTGCCAGCAGTGAATTTTCAGACAGGGGTGGTGGCTACACCTTC. This encodes CASSEFSDRGGGYTF. V usage is TRBV2 and J usage is TRBJ1-2; the match to TRBD1 covers 8 bases. J gave up 7 bases and V 2 bases, and 9 bases lay outside the gene matches. The CDR3 runs to 15 residues. Germline V lookup: CDR1 SNHLY, CDR2 FYNNEI. Complete variable domain (other parts from reference TRBV2 and TRBJ1-2): EPEVTQTPSHQVTQMGQEVILRCVPISNHLYFYWYRQILGQKVEFLVSFYNNEISEKSEIFDDQFSVERPDGSNFTLKIRSTKLEDSAMYFCASSEFSDRGGGYTFGSGTRLTVV.

In its sample, this clonotype is medium-sized. The genes are TRBV6-1 and TRBJ1-3; D ambiguous. From germline, CDR1 is MNHNS and CDR2 SASEGT. The CDR3 is 13 amino acids. V gave up 10 bases and J gave up 4 bases, with 14 bases separating them. CDR3 amino acids: CATARTVGNTIYF. The CDR3 DNA sequence: TGTGCCACCGCCCGGACGGTCGGAAACACCATATATTTT.

This clonotype has ten or more counts. The genes are TRBV24-1 and TRBJ2-1; 8 nucleotides match TRBD2. CDR3 length: 16 amino acids. V shed 3 bases, J shed 5 bases, and the junction held 8 bases outside the gene matches. CDR1 KGHDR and CDR2 SFDVKD come from the germline V gene. CDR3 coding DNA: TGTGCCACCAGTGATGTGGGACTAGTACCCGACAATGAGCAGTTCTTC. Its protein is CATSDVGLVPDNEQFF.

By its share, this clonotype is medium-sized. The chain is built from TRBV6-2 or TRBV6-3 and TRBJ2-7; the D is unclear. CDR3 size: 11 residues. Per the germline V gene, CDR1 is MNHEY and CDR2 is SVGEGT. Deletions cut 6 bases from V and 1 base from J, with 4 bases between. This CDR3 is CASSISYEQYF. CDR3 DNA sequence: TGTGCCAGCAGCATATCCTACGAGCAGTACTTC.

A note on this clonotype: A much larger clone is a single base away; this may be a read error. The chain links TRBV7-6 to TRBJ2-1; D not certain. CDR3 length: 11 amino acids. Germline values: CDR1 SGHVS, CDR2 FNYEAQ. The CDR3, as DNA: TGTGCCAGCAGCTTTGACTTAGTACAGCTCTTC. Its protein product is CASSFDLVQLF.

As concerns this clonotype: One end of the junction varies from germline; a read error may be responsible. This chain links TRBV27 with TRBJ2-7; D gene unclear. Germline CDR1 is MNHEY and CDR2 is SMNVEV (reference sequence). This CDR3 is 14 amino acids long. The CDR3 DNA reads TGTGCCAGCAGTGGACGCCGGCTCACCCACGAGCAGTACTTT. It yields the protein CASSGRRLTHEQYF.

This clonotype has at least ten counts. The chain carries TRBV19 and TRBJ1-5; unclear D gene. The V gene's germline CDR1 is LNHDA and CDR2 SQIVND (reference sequence). The CDR3 length is 15 residues. The V and J ends lost 5 bases and 0 bases respectively, with 11 bases between them. The CDR3 loop reads CASSPSRASNQPQHF. The CDR3 DNA reads TGTGCCAGTAGTCCCTCTAGGGCTAGCAATCAGCCCCAGCATTTT. Based on the CDR3 plus reference TRBV19 and TRBJ1-5, the full variable domain is DGGITQSPKYLFRKEGQNVTLSCEQNLNHDAMYWYRQDPGQGLRLIYYSQIVNDFQKGDIAEGYSVSREKKESFPLTVTSAQKNPTAFYLCASSPSRASNQPQHFGDGTRLSIL.

This clonotype was seen a handful of times. The chain is built from TRBV7-3 and TRBJ2-1; D not certain. The CDR3 has 14 amino acids. Trimming removed 2 bases at V and 7 bases at J, with 12 bases between. CDR1 is SGHTA and CDR2 is FQGTGA in the germline V gene. The DNA of the CDR3 is TGTGCCAGCAGCTTAGACCGGTTCCGTAATGAGCAGTTCTTC. Translated: CASSLDRFRNEQFF.

As to this clonotype: A read error is possible here, since a much larger clone lies one base away. This chain connects TRBV7-2 to TRBJ2-3; no firm D call. This CDR3 region has 14 residues. The germline V gene has CDR1 SGHTA and CDR2 FQGNSA. With 5 bases removed from V and 4 bases from J, the gap between germline ends came to 13 bases. The CDR3 reads CASSLEAKSDTQYF. In DNA, the CDR3 is TGTGCCAGCAGCCTTGAGGCTAAATCAGATACGCAGTATTTT.

As to this clonotype: A much larger clone is a single base away; this may be a read error. The V gene is TRBV6-6, the J gene TRBJ1-2; tentative D call: TRBD1 (5 bases). CDR3 length: 13 amino acids. With 0 bases removed from V and 14 bases from J, the gap between germline ends came to 16 bases. The germline gives CDR1 MNHNY, CDR2 SVGAGI (reference sequence). CDR3 nucleotide sequence: TGTGCCAGCAGTTACTCCCGGGACTGCCGTGGTACCTTC. Translating gives CASSYSRDCRGTF.

By proportion, this clonotype is medium-sized (0.01 to 0.1%). The rearrangement joins TRBV27 to TRBJ1-2, with D perhaps matching TRBD1 (6 bases). The CDR3 is 16 residues long. V was shortened by 5 bases and J by 1 base, with 17 bases between the two germline ends. CDR1 and CDR2 from the germline V gene are MNHEY and SMNVEV (reference sequence). CDR3 sequence (DNA): TGTGCCAGCAGTAGAATCACAGGGAGCTTTAACTATGGCTACACCTTC. Its translation: CASSRITGSFNYGYTF.

This clonotype appeared a few times. V usage is TRBV12-3 or TRBV12-4 and J usage is TRBJ2-7; unclear D gene. Trimming removed 2 bases from V and 5 bases from J, with 16 bases in between. The CDR3 runs 15 residues. CDR3 amino acids: CASSLSDTAFDEQYF. The CDR3 DNA reads as TGTGCCAGCAGTTTAAGCGATACCGCCTTCGACGAGCAGTACTTC.

About this clonotype itself: A much larger clone sits a single nucleotide away, making a read error possible. CDR3 bases: TGTGCCAGCAGTTATCGTAGTGGGTTTGGGAGCACTGAAGCTTTCTTT. Translation: CASSYRSGFGSTEAFF. The rearrangement links TRBV6-1 to TRBJ1-1; D is ambiguous. Germline V gives CDR1 MNHNS, CDR2 SASEGT. The CDR3 is 16 amino acids. Trimming removed 5 bases from V and 4 bases from J, with 20 bases in between.

There are a few counts of this clonotype. The chain recombines TRBV19 with TRBJ2-1, with 11 bases fitting TRBD2. Trimming took 10 bases from V and 7 from J; bases not matched to a gene: 9. Germline assignment: CDR1 LNHDA and CDR2 SQIVND (reference sequence). This CDR3 spans 14 amino acids. CDR3 in amino acids: CATATSGTANEQFF. CDR3 DNA: TGTGCCACCGCGACTAGCGGGACGGCGAATGAGCAGTTCTTC. The variable domain in full, with the rest retrieved from reference TRBV19 and TRBJ2-1, is DGGITQSPKYLFRKEGQNVTLSCEQNLNHDAMYWYRQDPGQGLRLIYYSQIVNDFQKGDIAEGYSVSREKKESFPLTVTSAQKNPTAFYLCATATSGTANEQFFGPGTRLTVL.

This chain links TRBV11-1 with TRBJ2-1; the D gene is possibly TRBD2 (6 bases). In germline, CDR1 is SGHAT, CDR2 FQDESV (reference sequence). The ends were cut back, 3 bases at V and 4 bases at J, with 10 bases in the middle. The CDR3 consists of 14 residues. DNA of the CDR3: TGTGCCAGCAGCTTTGGAGGGATATACAATGAGCAGTTCTTC. Translation: CASSFGGIYNEQFF.

As for this clonotype: This may be a read error, as it is one base from a much larger clone. The V gene is TRBV11-2, the J gene TRBJ2-2, with 7 positions matching TRBD1. V trimming: 4 bases; J trimming: 6 bases; junction bases outside the gene matches: 8. This CDR3 is built from 15 residues. Looked up from germline, CDR1 is SGHAT and CDR2 is FQNNGV. CDR3 nucleotides: TGTGCCAGCAGCTGGGACCAAGGGGGCTCCGGGGAGCTGTTTTTT. This translates into CASSWDQGGSGELFF.

Worth noting for this clonotype: Just one base apart from a much larger clone, this may be a read error. V gene TRBV3-1 combines with J gene TRBJ2-7; D is undetermined. The CDR3 contains 13 residues. Looked up from germline, CDR1 is LGHDT and CDR2 is YNNKEL (reference sequence). CDR3 bases: TGTGCCAGCAGCCAAGTGTCGGGCTACAAGCAGTACTTC. It specifies CASSQVSGYKQYF.

In its sample, this clonotype was seen a few times. The CDR3 bases are TGTGCCAGCTCACCGGGACTATACACCTACGAGCAGTACTTC. Translating gives CASSPGLYTYEQYF. The gene calls are TRBV18 and TRBJ2-7, with 7 bases lining up with TRBD2. V shed 3 bases and J 2 bases; nucleotides not matched to a gene: 4. The germline CDR1 and CDR2 sequences are KGHSH and LQKENI. This CDR3 has 14 residues.